These 8 T cell receptor beta chains came from one sample sequenced in a study of neurological immune-mediated disorders. A single record per CDR3 protein comes from TCRdb applying MiXCR to the 5' RACE reads. The sample gives 84,000 or so distinct CDR3 sequences, 3.5% to 4.5% of which show up once; 5% to 6% is in the top ten. Stated time point: longitudinal time-point 3. Sequencing used PBMCs. The receptors derive from a woman aged 55-69 years with multiple sclerosis.

This clonotype was detected ten times or more. This sequence joins TRBV7-2 and TRBJ2-5; TRBD1 matches 9 bases. The CDR3 is 14 amino acids. Unmatched junction bases numbered 6, after V lost 5 bases and J lost 5 bases. The V gene's germline CDR1 is SGHTA and CDR2 FQGNSA. This CDR3 reads CASSLQGAGETQYF. CDR3 in DNA: TGTGCCAGCAGCCTACAGGGGGCCGGGGAGACCCAGTACTTC.

This clonotype came up many times. The chain combines TRBV7-6 with TRBJ2-7; maybe TRBD1 (5 bases). CDR3 length: 14 residues. Germline-derived CDR1 and CDR2 are SGHVS and FNYEAQ. V lost 0 bases and J lost 5, with 11 bases in between. This chain's CDR3 is CASSLAPGLDEQYF. The CDR3 DNA follows: TGTGCCAGCAGCTTAGCGCCAGGGTTGGACGAGCAGTACTTC.

This clonotype was detected ten times or more. The chain employs TRBV5-1 and TRBJ1-1, with 9 bases aligning to TRBD1. Germline-derived CDR1 and CDR2 are SGHRS and YFSETQ. The CDR3 sequence is 19 residues long. The J segment lost 4 bases and the V segment lost 1 base, leaving 17 bases of the junction unmatched. CDR3 region: CASSLWGVGTGTGSTEAFF. Here the CDR3 DNA reads TGCGCCAGCAGCTTGTGGGGGGTCGGAACCGGGACAGGGAGCACTGAAGCTTTCTTT.

This clonotype has at least ten counts. The chain joins TRBV5-1 to TRBJ2-7; D ambiguous. This CDR3 contains 13 residues. CDR1 and CDR2 (germline): SGHRS, YFSETQ. V was trimmed by 0 bases and J by 3 bases, leaving 7 bases between them. The CDR3 here is CASSLAPIYEQYF. CDR3 DNA: TGCGCCAGCAGCTTGGCCCCAATCTACGAGCAGTACTTC.

This clonotype was detected a few times. The chain couples TRBV6-1 to TRBJ2-7; D gene ambiguous. Germline assignment: CDR1 MNHNS and CDR2 SASEGT. Between the trimmed V and J ends, which lost 9 bases and 1 base, there was a span of 10 bases. The CDR3 extends over 12 amino acids. The CDR3 region is CASNGLSYEQYF. The CDR3 nucleotides are TGTGCCAGTAACGGGCTTTCCTACGAGCAGTACTTC.

This clonotype occurred many times. The J gene is TRBJ2-1, the V gene TRBV24-1, with D hard to call. Trimming took off 0 bases at V and 6 bases at J, with 8 bases between the two ends. This CDR3 region has 14 residues. The germline V gene has CDR1 KGHDR and CDR2 SFDVKD. The CDR3 spells CATSDLGRPNEQFF. CDR3 coding DNA: TGTGCCACCAGTGATTTGGGGCGGCCCAATGAGCAGTTCTTC.

This clonotype came up many times. The chain uses TRBV5-5 and TRBJ2-7; D is uncertain. This CDR3 is 11 amino acids long. Germline CDR1 and CDR2: SGHKS and YYEKEE (reference sequence). Trimming took off 4 bases at V and 6 bases at J, with 8 bases between the two ends. CDR3 loop: CASSINLEQYF. The CDR3 DNA reads as TGTGCCAGCAGCATCAATCTCGAGCAGTACTTC.

V gene TRBV5-1 combines with J gene TRBJ1-3; no firm D call. The CDR3 sequence is 13 residues long. V was pared by 1 base and J by 0 bases, with 2 bases between. Germline assignment: CDR1 SGHRS and CDR2 YFSETQ. The CDR3 sequence is CASSLNSGNTIYF. The CDR3 region has the DNA TGCGCCAGCAGCTTGAACTCTGGAAACACCATATATTTT.